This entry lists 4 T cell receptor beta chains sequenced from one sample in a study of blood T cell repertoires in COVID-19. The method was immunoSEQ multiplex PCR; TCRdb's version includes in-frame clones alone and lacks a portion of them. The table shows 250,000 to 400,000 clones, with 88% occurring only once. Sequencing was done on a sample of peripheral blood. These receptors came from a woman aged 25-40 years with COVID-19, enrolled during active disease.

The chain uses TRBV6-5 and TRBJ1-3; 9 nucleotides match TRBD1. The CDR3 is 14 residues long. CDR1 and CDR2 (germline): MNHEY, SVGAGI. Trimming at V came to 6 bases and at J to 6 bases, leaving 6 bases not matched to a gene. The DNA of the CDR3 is TGTGCCAGCAGGAGACAGGGGGACACAAACACCATATATTTT. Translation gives CASRRQGDTNTIYF.

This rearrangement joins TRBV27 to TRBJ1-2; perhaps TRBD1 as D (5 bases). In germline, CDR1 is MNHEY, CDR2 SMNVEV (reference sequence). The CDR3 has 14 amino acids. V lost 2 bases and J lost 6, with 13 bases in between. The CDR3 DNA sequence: TGTGCCAGCAGTTTACGGCAGGGAACGAATGGCTACACCTTC. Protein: CASSLRQGTNGYTF.

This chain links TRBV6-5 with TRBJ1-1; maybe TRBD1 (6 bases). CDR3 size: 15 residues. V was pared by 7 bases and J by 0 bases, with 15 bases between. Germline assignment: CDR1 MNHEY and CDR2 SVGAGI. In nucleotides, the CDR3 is TGTGCCAGCACCGAGGGGCAGGGGCTGAACACTGAAGCTTTCTTT. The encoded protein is CASTEGQGLNTEAFF.

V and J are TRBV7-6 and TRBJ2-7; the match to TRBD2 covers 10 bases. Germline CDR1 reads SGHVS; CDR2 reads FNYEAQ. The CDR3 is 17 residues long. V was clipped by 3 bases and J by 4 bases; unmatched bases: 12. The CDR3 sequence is CASSLEADQRGGYEQYF. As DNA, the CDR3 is TGTGCCAGCAGCTTGGAGGCGGATCAGCGGGGGGGTTACGAGCAGTACTTC.